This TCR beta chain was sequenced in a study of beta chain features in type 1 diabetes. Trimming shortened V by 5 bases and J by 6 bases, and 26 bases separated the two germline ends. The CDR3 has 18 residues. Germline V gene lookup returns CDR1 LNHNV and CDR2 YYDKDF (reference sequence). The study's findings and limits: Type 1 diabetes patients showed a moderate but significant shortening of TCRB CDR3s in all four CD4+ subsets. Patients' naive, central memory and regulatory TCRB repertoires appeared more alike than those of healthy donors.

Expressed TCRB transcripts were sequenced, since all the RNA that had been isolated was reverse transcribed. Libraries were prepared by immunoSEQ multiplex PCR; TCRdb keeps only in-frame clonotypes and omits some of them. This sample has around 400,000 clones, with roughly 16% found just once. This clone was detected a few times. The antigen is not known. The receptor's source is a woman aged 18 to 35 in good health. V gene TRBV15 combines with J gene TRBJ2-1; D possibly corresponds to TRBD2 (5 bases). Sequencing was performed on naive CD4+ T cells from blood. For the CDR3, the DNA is TGTGCCACCAGCCACCGGGGTCGGGGAACAGCGAAGGGCAATGAGCAGTTCTTC. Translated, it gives CATSHRGRGTAKGNEQFF.